This T cell receptor (beta chain) is from a study of blood T cell repertoires in COVID-19. Clinical history as reported by participants underpinned cohort assignment. Some clones are missing from TCRdb's copy, which holds only in-frame ones; the method was immunoSEQ multiplex PCR. The table records more than 450,000 clones, around 90% of them present only once. The CDR3 is 14 residues long. CDR1 and CDR2 (germline): SGHRS, YFSETQ. V lost 0 bases and J lost 3, with 8 bases in between. The material sequenced was PBMCs or T cells enriched from blood (not recorded which). J is TRBJ2-3 and V is TRBV5-1, with D perhaps TRBD1 (6 bases). The receptor comes from a woman younger than 30 who had recovered from COVID-19. The CDR3 DNA follows: TGCGCCAGCAGCTTGGGGACAGAGACAGATACGCAGTATTTT. It is translated as CASSLGTETDTQYF.